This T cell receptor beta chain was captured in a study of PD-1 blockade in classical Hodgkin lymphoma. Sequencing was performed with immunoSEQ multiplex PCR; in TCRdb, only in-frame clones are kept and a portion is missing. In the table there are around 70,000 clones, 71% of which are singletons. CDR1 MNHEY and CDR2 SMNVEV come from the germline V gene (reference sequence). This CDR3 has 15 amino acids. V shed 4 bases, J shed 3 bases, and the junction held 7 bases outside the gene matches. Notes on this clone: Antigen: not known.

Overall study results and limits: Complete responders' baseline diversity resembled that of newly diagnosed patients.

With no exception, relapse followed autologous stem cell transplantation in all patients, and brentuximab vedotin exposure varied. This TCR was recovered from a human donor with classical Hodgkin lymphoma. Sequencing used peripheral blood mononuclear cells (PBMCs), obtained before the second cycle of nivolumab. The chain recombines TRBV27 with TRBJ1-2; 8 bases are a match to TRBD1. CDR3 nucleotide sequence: TGTGCCAGCAGTTCACCCGGACAGGGCCACTATGGCTACACCTTC. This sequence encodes CASSSPGQGHYGYTF.